Listed here are 24 T cell receptor beta chains from one sample, sequenced in a study of T cells in Graves' hyperthyroidism and ophthalmopathy. Regions amplified from RNA transcripts were the TCR beta CDR3 regions. When the TCR CDR3 underwent first-round RT-PCR, the HTBI primer set was used. Via MiXCR, TCRdb re-called the multiplex PCR reads, giving one row per CDR3 protein. The sample has nearly 250,000 distinct CDR3 sequences; more than 20% are singletons. Sequenced input: blood. The receptors come from a woman in her thirties or forties with Graves' ophthalmopathy.

There are many counts of this clonotype. The rearrangement uses TRBV13 and TRBJ2-2; TRBD2 agrees at 11 bases. Trimming at V came to 0 bases and at J to 4 bases, leaving 4 bases not matched to a gene. The CDR3 is made up of 17 amino acids. Germline V gene data show CDR1 as PRHDT and CDR2 as FYEKMQ (reference sequence). CDR3 DNA: TGTGCCAGCAGCTTAGGACTAGCGGGAGCGGGCACCGGGGAGCTGTTTTTT. Its protein is CASSLGLAGAGTGELFF.

This chain uses TRBV6-5 with TRBJ2-7, with 9 bases fitting TRBD1. Germline lookup yields CDR1 MNHEY and CDR2 SVGAGI. V lost 5 bases to trimming and J lost 3 bases; unmatched junction nucleotides: 8. The CDR3 spans 15 residues. This CDR3 is CASSHWTGADYEQYF. CDR3 DNA: TGTGCCAGCAGTCACTGGACAGGGGCTGACTACGAGCAGTACTTC.

Many counts were recorded for this clonotype. The chain recombines TRBV11-2 with TRBJ2-5; D call uncertain. Trimming stripped 3 bases from V and 3 bases from J, with 11 bases between. The CDR3 contains 14 residues. Germline lookup yields CDR1 SGHAT and CDR2 FQNNGV. The CDR3 is CASSFTVQKETQYF. The CDR3 DNA sequence: TGTGCCAGCAGCTTCACCGTGCAAAAAGAGACCCAGTACTTC.

This clonotype was recorded many times. V gene TRBV30 combines with J gene TRBJ1-5; no firm D call. Trimming left V 2 bases short and J 6 bases short, with 11 bases between. Germline assignment: CDR1 GTSNPN and CDR2 SVGIG (reference sequence). This CDR3 has 13 residues. As DNA, the CDR3 is TGTGCCTGGAGTCGGGCCCTCGGTCAGCCCCAGCATTTT. This gives the protein CAWSRALGQPQHF. The complete variable domain, with remaining parts taken from reference TRBV30 and TRBJ1-5, reads SQTIHQWPATLVQPVGSPLSLECTVEGTSNPNLYWYRQAAGRGLQLLFYSVGIGQISSEVPQNLSASRPQDRQFILSSKKLLLSDSGFYLCAWSRALGQPQHFGDGTRLSIL.

This chain connects TRBV2 to TRBJ2-2; D not resolved. Germline V CDR1 and CDR2: SNHLY, FYNNEI. Trimming pared 7 bases from V and 3 bases from J, leaving 6 bases between. CDR3 length: 12 residues. CDR3 sequence reads: CASMKDTGELFF. DNA of the CDR3: TGTGCCAGCATGAAGGACACCGGGGAGCTGTTTTTT.

This clonotype was seen only a few times. V is TRBV6-1 and J is TRBJ2-7; 9 nucleotides match TRBD1. CDR1 is MNHNS, CDR2 SASEGT, per germline. V shed 6 bases, J shed 3 bases, and the junction held 12 bases outside the gene matches. CDR3 length: 16 amino acids. The CDR3, as DNA: TGTGCCAGCAGCCTTGAGGGGAGGGACAGGGTCTACGAGCAGTACTTC. Protein: CASSLEGRDRVYEQYF.

This sequence joins TRBV29-1 and TRBJ2-7, with 11 bases lining up with TRBD2. The CDR3 loop spans 13 amino acids. V was pared by 3 bases and J by 7 bases, with 5 bases of the junction left unmatched. CDR1 and CDR2 from the germline V gene are SQVTM and ANQGSEA. The CDR3 sequence: CSVETSGTDEQYF. Written as DNA, the CDR3 is TGCAGCGTTGAGACTAGCGGGACGGATGAGCAGTACTTC.

This sequence joins TRBV24-1 and TRBJ1-2; maybe TRBD1 (5 bases). The CDR3 runs to 14 residues. The V and J ends lost 4 bases and 2 bases respectively, with 10 bases between them. Germline CDR1 reads KGHDR; CDR2 reads SFDVKD. CDR3 protein: CATSEEGRNYGYTF. The CDR3 DNA reads as TGTGCCACCAGTGAGGAGGGACGGAACTATGGCTACACCTTC.

The chain employs TRBV20-1 and TRBJ1-1; TRBD1 agrees at 7 bases. In germline, CDR1 is DFQATT, CDR2 SNEGSKA (reference sequence). Trimming took 0 bases from V and 3 from J; bases not matched to a gene: 4. The CDR3 is made up of 14 amino acids. The CDR3 coding sequence is TGCAGTGCTAGAGAGGGGGGACAGCACACTGAAGCTTTCTTT. It is translated as CSAREGGQHTEAFF.

Many counts were recorded for this clonotype. The chain joins TRBV15 to TRBJ1-1, with D uncertain. Germline CDR1 is LNHNV and CDR2 is YYDKDF (reference sequence). Trimming shortened V by 2 bases and J by 7 bases, and 8 bases separated the two germline ends. This CDR3 is built from 12 residues. In DNA form, the CDR3 reads TGTGCCACCAGCAGAATGGGTGTTGAAGCTTTCTTT. It specifies CATSRMGVEAFF.

This sequence joins TRBV12-3 or TRBV12-4 and TRBJ2-7; unclear D gene. The V gene lost 2 bases and the J gene lost 2 bases, with 7 bases spanning the gap. The CDR3 has 13 residues. The CDR3 DNA sequence: TGTGCCAGCAGTTTAAACCGAGCCTACGAGCAGTACTTC. This codes for CASSLNRAYEQYF.

This clonotype has a count of ten or more. This chain links TRBV28 with TRBJ1-6; a weak D match, TRBD1 (5 bases). Trimming took 7 bases from V and 10 from J, leaving 11 bases between them. This CDR3 comprises 12 residues. Germline-derived CDR1 and CDR2 are MDHEN and SYDVKM. CDR3 in DNA: TGTGCCAGCATTACCGGGGGGTCACCCCTCCACTTT. Its translation: CASITGGSPLHF.

The chain employs TRBV11-2 and TRBJ2-5; the match to TRBD2 covers 8 bases. The CDR3 has 17 amino acids. V was clipped by 3 bases and J by 1 base; unmatched bases: 10. Germline lookup yields CDR1 SGHAT and CDR2 FQNNGV. In DNA, the CDR3 is TGTGCCAGCAGCTTTGGGCGAGCGGGAGTCCGCCAAGAGACCCAGTACTTC. The encoded protein is CASSFGRAGVRQETQYF.

This clonotype was counted many times. The V gene is TRBV6-5, the J gene TRBJ1-5, with a weak D call TRBD1 (5 bases). V lost 6 bases, J lost 7 bases, and 13 bases lay in between. The CDR3 contains 13 residues. Germline-derived CDR1 and CDR2 are MNHEY and SVGAGI. The CDR3 reads CASRTGRDQPQHF. Here the CDR3 DNA reads TGTGCCAGCAGAACGGGGCGGGACCAGCCCCAGCATTTT.

This clonotype was detected many times. The chain recombines TRBV29-1 with TRBJ2-2; 7 nucleotides agree with TRBD1. Germline values: CDR1 SQVTM, CDR2 ANQGSEA. The trim removed 7 bases at V and 2 bases at J, leaving 7 bases unmatched. This CDR3 spans 14 amino acids. This chain's CDR3 is CSASGQINTGELFF. The CDR3 nucleotides read TGCAGCGCGTCGGGACAGATAAACACCGGGGAGCTGTTTTTT.

This chain links TRBV29-1 with TRBJ2-7, with 11 bases matching TRBD2. Germline V gene data show CDR1 as SQVTM and CDR2 as ANQGSEA. With V trimmed by 7 bases and J by 3 bases, 5 bases remained unmatched. CDR3 length equals 13 residues. The DNA of the CDR3 is TGCAGCGGGCCCGGGACTAGCGGCTACGAGCAGTACTTC. It codes for CSGPGTSGYEQYF.

At least ten counts were recorded for this clonotype. V and J are TRBV2 and TRBJ2-6; D might be TRBD2 (6 bases). There are 17 residues in the CDR3. Per germline, CDR1 SNHLY and CDR2 FYNNEI. Trimming stripped 7 bases from V and 0 bases from J, with 16 bases between. The CDR3 nucleotides are TGTGCCAGCACCGGGGTAGCGGACCTCTCTGGGGCCAACGTCCTGACTTTC. Its translation: CASTGVADLSGANVLTF.

This clonotype showed up many times. The chain carries TRBV20-1 and TRBJ2-5; D might be TRBD1 (5 bases). V lost 4 bases and J lost 5, with 5 bases in between. The CDR3 is 10 amino acids. From germline, CDR1 is DFQATT and CDR2 SNEGSKA (reference sequence). The CDR3 protein is CSAKGETQYF. CDR3 nucleotide sequence: TGCAGTGCTAAGGGGGAGACCCAGTACTTC.

This clonotype was seen a few times. The genes are TRBV30 and TRBJ2-2; D is ambiguous. CDR3 length equals 11 residues. Trimming took 1 base from V and 6 from J, leaving 3 bases between them. Germline values: CDR1 GTSNPN, CDR2 SVGIG (reference sequence). CDR3 residues: CAWSGPGELFF. CDR3 coding DNA: TGTGCCTGGAGTGGTCCCGGGGAGCTGTTTTTT.

In this sample, this clonotype turned up many times. This sequence joins TRBV14 and TRBJ2-7; D unclear. Trimming took 5 bases from V and 3 from J, leaving 8 bases between them. Germline CDR1 reads SGHDN; CDR2 reads FVKESK. CDR3 length: 12 residues. The CDR3 nucleotides are TGTGCCAGCAGCGGAACGAACTACGAGCAGTACTTC. Translation gives CASSGTNYEQYF.

This clonotype has at least ten counts. This chain uses TRBV7-8 with TRBJ1-1; unclear D gene. CDR1 and CDR2 from the germline V gene are SGHVS and FQNEAQ. This CDR3 is 13 amino acids long. Trimming removed 4 bases at V and 6 bases at J, with 12 bases between. CDR3 sequence reads: CASSSPPRSEAFF. As DNA, the CDR3 is TGTGCCAGCAGCTCCCCCCCCCGGTCTGAAGCTTTCTTT.

The table lists this clonotype with many counts. The gene calls are TRBV30 and TRBJ2-7, with D unclear. Trimming left V 1 base short and J 3 bases short, with 4 bases between. The CDR3 length is 11 residues. From germline, CDR1 is GTSNPN and CDR2 SVGIG (reference sequence). CDR3 nucleotide sequence: TGTGCCTGGAGTGATGTCTACGAGCAGTACTTC. The encoded protein is CAWSDVYEQYF.

This clonotype occurred many times. The chain is built from TRBV11-2 and TRBJ1-1, with TRBD1 identical over 9 bases. Trimming cost V 6 bases and J 4 bases; bases outside gene matches: 6. This CDR3 is 14 amino acids long. Looked up from germline, CDR1 is SGHAT and CDR2 is FQNNGV. The CDR3 is CASSNRQGVTEAFF. Written as DNA, the CDR3 is TGTGCCAGCAGTAACCGACAGGGGGTCACTGAAGCTTTCTTT. The whole variable domain, remainder taken from reference TRBV11-2 and TRBJ1-1, is EAGVAQSPRYKIIEKRQSVAFWCNPISGHATLYWYQQILGQGPKLLIQFQNNGVVDDSQLPKDRFSAERLKGVDSTLKIQPAKLEDSAVYLCASSNRQGVTEAFFGQGTRLTVV.

In its sample, this clonotype was seen many times. J is TRBJ2-5 and V is TRBV27, with a weak D call TRBD1 (5 bases). Germline CDR1 is MNHEY and CDR2 is SMNVEV (reference sequence). The V and J ends lost 5 bases and 2 bases respectively, with 30 bases between them. The length of the CDR3 is 20 residues. Here the CDR3 DNA reads TGTGCCAGCAGTCCTGCAGGGATCAGGCTTGGCCAGGGTTTTCAAGAGACCCAGTACTTC. Its translation: CASSPAGIRLGQGFQETQYF.